This T cell receptor beta chain emerged from a study of blood T cell repertoires in COVID-19. Study-level background: In each case, the material was cDNA or gDNA derived from T cells, B-cell-depleted T cells, or PBMCs.

In germline, CDR1 is MNHEY, CDR2 SMNVEV (reference sequence). CDR3 length equals 12 residues. J lost 7 bases, V lost 9 bases, and 8 bases had no gene match. Sequencing used immunoSEQ multiplex PCR; TCRdb keeps in-frame clones, though not all of them. The sample lists tens of thousands of clones; 84% were seen once. The chain is built from TRBV27 and TRBJ2-7; 8 nucleotides line up with TRBD1. The specimen was peripheral blood. The clonotype originates from a human donor in a cohort sampled during active COVID-19. Here the CDR3 DNA reads TGTGCCAGGATTCAGGGGGCGGGTGAGCAGTACTTC. It specifies CARIQGAGEQYF.